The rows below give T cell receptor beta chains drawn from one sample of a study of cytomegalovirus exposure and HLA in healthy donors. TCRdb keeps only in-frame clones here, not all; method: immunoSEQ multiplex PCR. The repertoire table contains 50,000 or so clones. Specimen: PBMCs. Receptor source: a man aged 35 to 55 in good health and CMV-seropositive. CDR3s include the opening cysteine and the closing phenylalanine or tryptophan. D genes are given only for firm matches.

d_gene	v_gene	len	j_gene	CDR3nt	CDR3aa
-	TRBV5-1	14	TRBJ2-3	TGCGCCAGCAGCTTCGGGACAACCACAGATACGCAGTATTTT	CASSFGTTTDTQYF
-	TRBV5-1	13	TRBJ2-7	TGCGCCAGCAGCTTGGCCATCAACTACGAGCAGTACTTC	CASSLAINYEQYF
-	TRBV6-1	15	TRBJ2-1	TGTGCCAGCATAAACGACAGGATCTCCTACAATGAGCAGTTCTTC	CASINDRISYNEQFF
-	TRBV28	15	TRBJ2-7	TGTGCCAGCAGTTTCTCCGGGACTCCTACCTACGAGCAGTACTTC	CASSFSGTPTYEQYF
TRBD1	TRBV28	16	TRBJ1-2	TGTGCCAGCAGTTTATGGACCGGGACAGGGGACTATGGCTACACCTTC	CASSLWTGTGDYGYTF
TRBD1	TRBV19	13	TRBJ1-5	TGTGCCACCGGACAGGATAGCAATCAGCCCCAGCATTTT	CATGQDSNQPQHF
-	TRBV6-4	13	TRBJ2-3	TGTGCCAGCAGCGGGGGTAGCACAGATACGCAGTATTTT	CASSGGSTDTQYF
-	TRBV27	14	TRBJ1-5	TGTGCCAGCAGCCCGGGACAAAGCAATCAGCCCCAGCATTTT	CASSPGQSNQPQHF
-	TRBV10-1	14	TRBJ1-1	TGCGCCAGCAGTGGGACAGTCAAGAACACTGAAGCTTTCTTT	CASSGTVKNTEAFF
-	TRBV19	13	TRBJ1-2	TGTGCCAGTAGTAGACAGGAGGACTATGGCTACACCTTC	CASSRQEDYGYTF
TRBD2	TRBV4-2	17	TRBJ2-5	TGTGCCAGCAGCCCATCTGGGACTAGCGGGGGGGAAGAGACCCAGTACTTC	CASSPSGTSGGEETQYF
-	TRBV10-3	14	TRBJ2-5	TGTGCCATCAGTGACTCTGGGGGCGTAGGGACCCAGTACTTC	CAISDSGGVGTQYF
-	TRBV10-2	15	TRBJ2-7	TGCGCCAGCAGTGAAGGGGGAGAGCCGCCCTACGAGCAGTACTTC	CASSEGGEPPYEQYF
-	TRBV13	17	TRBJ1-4	TGTGCCAGCAGCTTAGGGGGCATCGGGACAACTTTAGAAAAACTGTTTTTT	CASSLGGIGTTLEKLFF
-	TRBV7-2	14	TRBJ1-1	TGTGCCAGCAGGAGAGGGGCGGGGCGCACTGAAGCTTTCTTT	CASRRGAGRTEAFF
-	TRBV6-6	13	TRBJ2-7	TGTGCCAGCAGACTCTACAGCTCCTACGAGCAGTACTTC	CASRLYSSYEQYF
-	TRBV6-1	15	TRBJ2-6	TGTGCCAGCAGACCTAGGAACACTGGGGCCAACGTCCTGACTTTC	CASRPRNTGANVLTF
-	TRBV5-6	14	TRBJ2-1	TGTGCCAGCAGCTTGGGCAGGGCCCACAATGAGCAGTTCTTC	CASSLGRAHNEQFF
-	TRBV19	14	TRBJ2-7	TGTGCCAGTAGTATCTCGGGGATCGGCTACGAGCAGTACTTC	CASSISGIGYEQYF
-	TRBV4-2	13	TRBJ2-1	TGTGCCAGCAGCCAACTCAGGGACAATGAGCAGTTCTTC	CASSQLRDNEQFF
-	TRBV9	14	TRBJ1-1	TGTGCCAGCAGCGCCCATGAGGGTCACACTGAAGCTTTCTTT	CASSAHEGHTEAFF
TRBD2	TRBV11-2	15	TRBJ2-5	TGTGCCAGCAGCTTAACTAGCGGGAGTGTGGAGACCCAGTACTTC	CASSLTSGSVETQYF
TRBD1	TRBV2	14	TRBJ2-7	TGTGCCAGCATCGCGGACAGGGGTCCCTACGAGCAGTACTTC	CASIADRGPYEQYF
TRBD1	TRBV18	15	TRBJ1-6	TGTGCCAGCTCATCCGGACAGGGAGGGAATTCACCCCTCCACTTT	CASSSGQGGNSPLHF
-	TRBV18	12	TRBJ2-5	TGTGCCAGCTCACCAGCAGGAGAGACCCAGTACTTC	CASSPAGETQYF
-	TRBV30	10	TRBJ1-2	TGTGCCTGGACCGGGGATGGCTACACCTTC	CAWTGDGYTF
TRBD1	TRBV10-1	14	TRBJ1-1	TGCGCCAGCAGTGATGGTGGGACAGGGGAGAAAGCTTTCTTT	CASSDGGTGEKAFF
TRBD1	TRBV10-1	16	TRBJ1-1	TGCGCCAAAGGCCGGGACAGGGGCCTCAAGAACACTGAAGCTTTCTTT	CAKGRDRGLKNTEAFF
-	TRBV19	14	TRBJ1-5	TGTGCCAGTAGAAGAATGGGGTCGGGACAGCCCCAGCATTTT	CASRRMGSGQPQHF
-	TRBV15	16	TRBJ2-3	TGTGCCACCAGCAGAGGACAGAAAACTAGCACAGATACGCAGTATTTT	CATSRGQKTSTDTQYF
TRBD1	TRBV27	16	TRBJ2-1	TGTGCCAGCAGTCCGGAAAGATTTAGGGGGCAGGGTGAGCAGTTCTTC	CASSPERFRGQGEQFF
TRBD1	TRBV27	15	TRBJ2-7	TGTGCCAGCAGTTCTCCCCTCAGGGGGCTGGGCGAGCAGTACTTC	CASSSPLRGLGEQYF
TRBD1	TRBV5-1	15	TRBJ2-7	TGCGCCAGCAGCTTAGGGACAGGGTTCTCCTACGAGCAGTACTTC	CASSLGTGFSYEQYF
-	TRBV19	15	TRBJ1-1	TGTGCCAGTAGTATATCGACAGCGTGGAACACTGAAGCTTTCTTT	CASSISTAWNTEAFF
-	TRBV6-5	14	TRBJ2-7	TGTGCCAGCAGTTCTTCCGTTGGGGGGTACGAGCAGTACTTC	CASSSSVGGYEQYF
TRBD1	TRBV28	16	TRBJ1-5	TGTGCCAGCAGTAGGACTCTGACAGGGGCAGGCCAGCCCCAGCATTTT	CASSRTLTGAGQPQHF
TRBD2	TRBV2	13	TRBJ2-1	TGTGCCAGCAGTAGAGGCGGGGGGAATGAGCAGTTCTTC	CASSRGGGNEQFF
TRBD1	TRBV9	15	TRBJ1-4	TGTGCCAGCAGCGGACAGACAGGGTTTAATGAAAAACTGTTTTTT	CASSGQTGFNEKLFF
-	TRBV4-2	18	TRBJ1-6	TGTGCCAGCAGCCAAGAGGGGCAGACCAGCTCCTATAATTCACCCCTCCACTTT	CASSQEGQTSSYNSPLHF
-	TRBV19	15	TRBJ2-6	TGTGCCAGTTCTAGCAAACCCTCTGGGGCCAACGTCCTGACTTTC	CASSSKPSGANVLTF
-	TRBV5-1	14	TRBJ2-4	TGCGCCAGCAGCCCGCAGGGGGCCAAAAACATTCAGTACTTC	CASSPQGAKNIQYF
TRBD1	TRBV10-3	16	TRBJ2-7	TGTGCCATCAGTGCCTCCGGGACAGGGGATATATACGAGCAGTACTTC	CAISASGTGDIYEQYF
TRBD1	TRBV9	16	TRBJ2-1	TGTGCCAGCAGCGTAGAGGGGGCGGGTAGGGAATTTGAGCAGTTCTTC	CASSVEGAGREFEQFF
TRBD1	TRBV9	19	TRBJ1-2	TGTGCCAGCAGCGGAACTTCGGGACAGGGGCTTGAGTTTAACTATGGCTACACCTTC	CASSGTSGQGLEFNYGYTF
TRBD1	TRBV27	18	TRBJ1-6	TGTGCCAGCAGTTTATACCGGGCCAGGACAGGGTATAATTCACCCCTCCACTTT	CASSLYRARTGYNSPLHF
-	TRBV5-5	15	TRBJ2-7	TGTGCCAGCAGCTTGGGGGGGGTCAGCGGTACCGAGCAGTACTTC	CASSLGGVSGTEQYF
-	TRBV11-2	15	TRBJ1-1	TGTGCCAGCACCCGGACGGGGTTGGGGGGAACTGAAGCTTTCTTT	CASTRTGLGGTEAFF
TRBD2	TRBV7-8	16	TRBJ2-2	TGTGCCAGCAGCTCGGGACTAGCGGGAACCACCGGGGAGCTGTTTTTT	CASSSGLAGTTGELFF
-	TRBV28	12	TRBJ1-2	TGTGCCAGCACAGGGAGGGCCTATGGCTACACCTTC	CASTGRAYGYTF
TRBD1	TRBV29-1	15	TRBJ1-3	TGCAGCGTAGGGACAGGGAGAATTCGGGGAAACACCATATATTTT	CSVGTGRIRGNTIYF